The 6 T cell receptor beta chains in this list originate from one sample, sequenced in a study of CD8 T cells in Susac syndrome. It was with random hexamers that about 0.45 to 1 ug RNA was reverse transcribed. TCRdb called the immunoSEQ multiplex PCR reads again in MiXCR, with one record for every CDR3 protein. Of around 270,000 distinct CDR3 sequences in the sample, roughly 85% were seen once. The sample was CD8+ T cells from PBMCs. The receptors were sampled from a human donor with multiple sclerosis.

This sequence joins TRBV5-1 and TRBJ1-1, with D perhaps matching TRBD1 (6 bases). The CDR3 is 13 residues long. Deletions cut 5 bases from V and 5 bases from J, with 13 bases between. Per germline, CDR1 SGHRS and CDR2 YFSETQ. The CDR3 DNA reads TGCGCCAGCAGGTATAACAGGGAAACTGAAGCTTTCTTT. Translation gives CASRYNRETEAFF.

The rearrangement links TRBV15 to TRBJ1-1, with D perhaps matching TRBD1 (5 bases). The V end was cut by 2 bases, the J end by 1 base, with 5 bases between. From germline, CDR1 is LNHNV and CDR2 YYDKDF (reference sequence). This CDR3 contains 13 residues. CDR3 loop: CATSRQGNTEAFF. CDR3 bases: TGTGCCACCAGCAGACAGGGGAACACTGAAGCTTTCTTT.

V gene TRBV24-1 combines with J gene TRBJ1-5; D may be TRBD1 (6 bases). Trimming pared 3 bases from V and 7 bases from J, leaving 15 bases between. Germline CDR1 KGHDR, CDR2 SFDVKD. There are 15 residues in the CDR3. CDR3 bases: TGTGCCACCAGTGATCATGGGACATCAGAGCAGCCCCAGCATTTT. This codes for CATSDHGTSEQPQHF.

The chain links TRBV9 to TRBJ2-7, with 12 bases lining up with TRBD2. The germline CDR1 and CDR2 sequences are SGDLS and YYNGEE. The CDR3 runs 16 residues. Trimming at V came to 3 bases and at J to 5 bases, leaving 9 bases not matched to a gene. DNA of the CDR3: TGTGCCAGCAGCGCGGACCGACTAGCGGGAGTACACGAGCAGTACTTC. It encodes CASSADRLAGVHEQYF. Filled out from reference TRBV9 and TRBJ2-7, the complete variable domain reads DSGVTQTPKHLITATGQRVTLRCSPRSGDLSVYWYQQSLDQGLQFLIQYYNGEERAKGNILERFSAQQFPDLHSELNLSSLELGDSALYFCASSADRLAGVHEQYFGPGTRLTVT.

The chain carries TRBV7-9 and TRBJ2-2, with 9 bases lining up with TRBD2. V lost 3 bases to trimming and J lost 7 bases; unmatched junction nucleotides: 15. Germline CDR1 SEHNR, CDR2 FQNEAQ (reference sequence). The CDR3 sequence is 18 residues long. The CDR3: CASSLGLAGLRGGGELFF. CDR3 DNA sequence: TGTGCCAGCAGCTTGGGCCTAGCGGGACTCCGCGGCGGCGGGGAGCTGTTTTTT.

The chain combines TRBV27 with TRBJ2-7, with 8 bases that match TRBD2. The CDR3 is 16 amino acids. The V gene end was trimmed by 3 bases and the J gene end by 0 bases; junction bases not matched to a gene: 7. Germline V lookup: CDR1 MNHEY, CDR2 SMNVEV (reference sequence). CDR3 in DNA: TGTGCCAGCAGTTTCGGGGGGGGACCGATCTCCTACGAGCAGTACTTC. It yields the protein CASSFGGGPISYEQYF.